This T cell receptor beta chain derives from a study of T-cell reconstitution after alpha-beta-depleted transplantation in children. Study-level findings and limits: Newly made T cells mostly supplied T-cell counts and diversity one year after transplant. Surviving recipient T cells and intrathymic progenitors accounted for some patients' high TCRbeta diversity at day 60.

Concerning this clonotype: Its antigen is unidentified.

Using unique molecular identifiers, the investigators prepared the TCRbeta library. TCRdb used MiXCR to reprocess the PCR reads, holding one entry per CDR3 protein. The sample has roughly 490,000 distinct CDR3 sequences, about an eighth seen once. Trimming pared 6 bases from V and 5 bases from J, leaving 22 bases between. The CDR3 extends over 16 amino acids. The chain has TRBV12-3 or TRBV12-4 and TRBJ1-1; D is ambiguous. This material consisted of PBMCs, mostly from graft donor cells, taken 180 days after TCRalphabeta/CD19-depleted stem cell transplant. This clonotype was sampled from a female patient aged 2-9 years who had a stem cell transplant for aplastic anemia, so the T cells may come from the graft donor. This chain's CDR3 is CASSPRTGRGRTEAFF. In DNA, the CDR3 is TGTGCCAGCAGCCCTCGGACGGGAAGAGGGCGTACTGAAGCTTTCTTT.